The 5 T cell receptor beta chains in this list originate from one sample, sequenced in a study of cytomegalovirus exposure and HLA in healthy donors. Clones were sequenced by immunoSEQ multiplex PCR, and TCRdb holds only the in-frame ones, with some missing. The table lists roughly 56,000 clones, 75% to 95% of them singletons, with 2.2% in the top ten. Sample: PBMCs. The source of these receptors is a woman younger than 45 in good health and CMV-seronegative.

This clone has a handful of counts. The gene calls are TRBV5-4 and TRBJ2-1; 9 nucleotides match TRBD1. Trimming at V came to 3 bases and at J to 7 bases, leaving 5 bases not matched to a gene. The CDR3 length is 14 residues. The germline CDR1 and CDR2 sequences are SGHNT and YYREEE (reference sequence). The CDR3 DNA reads TGTGCCAGCAGCTCCCGGGACAGGGCTAATGAGCAGTTCTTC. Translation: CASSSRDRANEQFF.

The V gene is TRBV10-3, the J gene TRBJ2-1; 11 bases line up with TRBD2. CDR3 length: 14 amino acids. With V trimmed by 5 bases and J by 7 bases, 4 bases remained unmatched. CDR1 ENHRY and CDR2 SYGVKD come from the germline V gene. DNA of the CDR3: TGTGCCATCAGTCTAGGGACTAGCGGTAATGAGCAGTTCTTC. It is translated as CAISLGTSGNEQFF.

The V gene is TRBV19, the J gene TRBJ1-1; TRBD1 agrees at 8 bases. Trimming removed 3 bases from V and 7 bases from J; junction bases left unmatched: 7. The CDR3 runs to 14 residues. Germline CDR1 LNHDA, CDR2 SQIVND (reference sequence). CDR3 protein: CASSIQGANSEAFF. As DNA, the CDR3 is TGTGCCAGTAGTATCCAGGGGGCAAATAGTGAAGCTTTCTTT.

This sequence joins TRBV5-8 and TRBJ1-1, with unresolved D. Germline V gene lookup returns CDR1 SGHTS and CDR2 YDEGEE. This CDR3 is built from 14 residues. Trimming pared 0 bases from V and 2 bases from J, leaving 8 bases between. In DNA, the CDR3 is TGTGCCAGCAGCTTGGCCGCGGCCAACACTGAAGCTTTCTTT. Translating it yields CASSLAAANTEAFF.

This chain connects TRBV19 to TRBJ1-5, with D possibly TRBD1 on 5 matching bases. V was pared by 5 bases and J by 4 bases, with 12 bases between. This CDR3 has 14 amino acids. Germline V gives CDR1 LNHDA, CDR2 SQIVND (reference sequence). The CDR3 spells CASSGQGGNQPQHF. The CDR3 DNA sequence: TGTGCCAGTAGTGGGCAGGGAGGGAATCAGCCCCAGCATTTT.